The 30 T cell receptor beta chains presented below share a single source sample, sequenced in a study of blood T cell repertoires in COVID-19. Assay used: immunoSEQ multiplex PCR; TCRdb lists only in-frame clones, some missing. The table records some 89,000 clones, 81% of them present only once. Specimen: peripheral blood. Every receptor here comes from a man between 60 and 75 years old with acute or convalescent COVID-19.

The V call is TRBV19, the J call TRBJ1-3, with TRBD1 matching over 11 bases. J lost 3 bases, V lost 7 bases, and 5 bases had no gene match. The CDR3 spans 15 residues. Germline CDR1 reads LNHDA; CDR2 reads SQIVND (reference sequence). The CDR3 region is CASTRTGGFGNTIYF. The CDR3 DNA reads TGTGCCAGTACCCGGACAGGGGGCTTTGGAAACACCATATATTTT.

The chain recombines TRBV6-5 with TRBJ2-3, with unresolved D. Germline V gene lookup returns CDR1 MNHEY and CDR2 SVGAGI. V lost 5 bases, J lost 3 bases, and 15 bases lay in between. This CDR3 region has 15 residues. For the CDR3, the DNA is TGTGCCAGCAGTCCACGACATGATTCGACAGATACGCAGTATTTT. This encodes CASSPRHDSTDTQYF.

With regard to this clone: The sample has other DNA sequences that encode this CDR3 too. DNA of the CDR3: TGTGCCAGCAGCCAAGATCTGGCGGGAGGGCGGAATGAGCAGTTCTTC. It encodes CASSQDLAGGRNEQFF. The chain employs TRBV4-2 and TRBJ2-1, with 9 bases lining up with TRBD2. The ends lost 0 bases at V and 7 bases at J; junction bases unmatched: 7. The CDR3 has 16 residues. Germline V CDR1 and CDR2: LGHNA, YNFKEQ.

Regarding this clone: In the same sample, other DNA sequences code for this CDR3. The rearrangement joins TRBV5-4 to TRBJ1-1; D is unclear. Trimming left V 0 bases short and J 1 base short, with 7 bases between. Germline lookup yields CDR1 SGHNT and CDR2 YYREEE (reference sequence). This CDR3 is 14 amino acids long. The DNA for the CDR3 is TGTGCCAGCAGCTTGGCCGGGAAGAACACTGAAGCTTTCTTT. It codes for CASSLAGKNTEAFF.

The chain uses TRBV24-1 and TRBJ2-1, with 11 bases lining up with TRBD2. Per the germline V gene, CDR1 is KGHDR and CDR2 is SFDVKD. The V and J ends lost 3 bases and 4 bases, in that order; junction bases with no gene match: 4. The CDR3 runs 16 residues. The CDR3 reads CATSDLTSGGYNEQFF. The CDR3 DNA follows: TGTGCCACCAGTGATCTAACTAGCGGGGGTTACAATGAGCAGTTCTTC.

J is TRBJ2-3 and V is TRBV9; 7 nucleotides line up with TRBD2. Germline lookup yields CDR1 SGDLS and CDR2 YYNGEE. V shed 5 bases and J 3 bases; nucleotides not matched to a gene: 9. The CDR3 totals 15 residues. The CDR3 bases are TGTGCCAGCAGGGCCCAGCGGGGAAAAACAGATACGCAGTATTTT. It encodes CASRAQRGKTDTQYF.

This chain connects TRBV6-5 to TRBJ2-7, with TRBD2 matching over 7 bases. This CDR3 contains 12 residues. Germline lookup yields CDR1 MNHEY and CDR2 SVGAGI. V trimming: 2 bases; J trimming: 6 bases; junction bases outside the gene matches: 1. This chain's CDR3 is CASSYGTTEQYF. DNA of the CDR3: TGTGCCAGCAGTTACGGGACTACCGAGCAGTACTTC.

The chain links TRBV19 to TRBJ2-5, with TRBD2 matching over 13 bases. With V trimmed by 5 bases and J by 5 bases, 11 bases remained unmatched. This CDR3 comprises 17 residues. The germline V gene encodes CDR1 LNHDA and CDR2 SQIVND (reference sequence). In nucleotides, the CDR3 is TGTGCCAGTAGTGCCGGACTAGCGGGAGCCCATGGTGAGACCCAGTACTTC. Protein: CASSAGLAGAHGETQYF.

This chain connects TRBV7-9 to TRBJ1-5, with a tentative D call TRBD1 (5 bases). Per germline, CDR1 SEHNR and CDR2 FQNEAQ (reference sequence). Trimming shortened V by 3 bases and J by 4 bases, and 10 bases separated the two germline ends. This CDR3 comprises 14 residues. The CDR3 DNA reads TGTGCCAGCAGCTTGGGGGGGATTAATCAGCCCCAGCATTTT. It translates to CASSLGGINQPQHF. Supplemented by reference TRBV7-9 and TRBJ1-5, the full variable domain reads DTGVSQNPRHKITKRGQNVTFRCDPISEHNRLYWYRQTLGQGPEFLTYFQNEAQLEKSRLLSDRFSAERPKGSFSTLEIQRTEQGDSAMYLCASSLGGINQPQHFGDGTRLSIL.

V is TRBV5-1 and J is TRBJ2-1, with TRBD1 identical over 11 bases. Unmatched junction bases numbered 6, after V lost 4 bases and J lost 0 bases. This CDR3 spans 17 amino acids. Germline CDR1 and CDR2: SGHRS and YFSETQ. CDR3 region: CASSPGTGGISYNEQFF. Written as DNA, the CDR3 is TGCGCCAGCAGCCCTGGGACAGGGGGGATCTCCTACAATGAGCAGTTCTTC.

This clone was counted only a few times. The rearrangement links TRBV7-3 to TRBJ1-2; possible D gene TRBD1, 5 bases. Between the trimmed V and J ends, which lost 1 base and 6 bases, there was a span of 18 bases. Germline V gene data show CDR1 as SGHTA and CDR2 as FQGTGA. The CDR3 is 16 residues long. This CDR3 reads CASSLSPQGSFHGYTF. The DNA of the CDR3 is TGTGCCAGCAGCTTAAGTCCCCAGGGATCGTTTCATGGCTACACCTTC.

The rearrangement uses TRBV18 and TRBJ1-2; D is possibly TRBD1 (6 bases). This CDR3 has 15 amino acids. Trimming removed 3 bases at V and 5 bases at J, with 16 bases between. Looked up from germline, CDR1 is KGHSH and CDR2 is LQKENI. The DNA of the CDR3 is TGTGCCAGCTCACCTAATCTGGACAGCCTTTATGGCTACACCTTC. Its protein is CASSPNLDSLYGYTF.

This clone has just a few counts. The rearrangement uses TRBV7-9 and TRBJ1-5, with 8 bases aligning to TRBD1. Trimming removed 2 bases from V and 1 base from J; junction bases left unmatched: 7. This CDR3 comprises 17 residues. Germline CDR1 is SEHNR and CDR2 is FQNEAQ (reference sequence). The CDR3 sequence: CASSLIRTGLSNQPQHF. The CDR3 nucleotides are TGTGCCAGCAGCTTAATTCGGACAGGGTTAAGCAATCAGCCCCAGCATTTT.

The V and J genes are TRBV7-2 and TRBJ1-5, with TRBD1 matching 10 bases. Losses at the gene ends were 4 bases for V and 1 base for J; bases not matched to a gene: 7. Germline V gene data show CDR1 as SGHTA and CDR2 as FQGNSA. The CDR3 loop spans 17 amino acids. The CDR3 DNA sequence: TGTGCCAGCAGCTCCGGGACAGGGGTAATCAGCAATCAGCCCCAGCATTTT. It translates to CASSSGTGVISNQPQHF.

In this sample, this clone turned up a few times. The chain joins TRBV5-6 to TRBJ1-4; 7 bases fit TRBD1. CDR1 is SGHDT and CDR2 is YYEEEE in the germline V gene. Germline trimming cut 4 bases from V and 8 bases from J; bases unmatched to any gene: 8. The CDR3 contains 14 residues. The CDR3 DNA reads as TGTGCCAGCAGCCAAGGGACAGCCCTCGAAAAACTGTTTTTT. This sequence encodes CASSQGTALEKLFF.

The J gene is TRBJ2-7, the V gene TRBV4-2; TRBD1 matches 8 bases. In germline, CDR1 is LGHNA, CDR2 YNFKEQ. The CDR3 has 14 residues. V shed 3 bases, J shed 3 bases, and the junction held 4 bases outside the gene matches. CDR3 residues: CASSHNRGFYEQYF. In DNA, the CDR3 is TGTGCCAGCAGCCATAACAGGGGGTTCTACGAGCAGTACTTC.

This clone has only a few counts. The chain has TRBV19 and TRBJ1-6; D remains ambiguous. V lost 7 bases to trimming and J lost 7 bases, with 11 bases between them. The CDR3 extends over 13 amino acids. CDR1 and CDR2 from the germline V gene are LNHDA and SQIVND (reference sequence). The chain's CDR3 is CASTNSGNSPLHF. The CDR3 region has the DNA TGTGCCAGTACTAACTCGGGGAATTCACCCCTCCACTTT.

The gene calls are TRBV19 and TRBJ2-7, with 8 bases matching TRBD1. V dropped 0 bases and J dropped 0; count of bases not matched to a gene: 1. CDR3 size: 15 residues. Germline assignment: CDR1 LNHDA and CDR2 SQIVND (reference sequence). Here the CDR3 DNA reads TGTGCCAGTAGTATAGATGGGACAGGCTCCTACGAGCAGTACTTC. This translates into CASSIDGTGSYEQYF.

The chain carries TRBV3-1 (or the pseudogene TRBV3-2) and TRBJ2-5, with TRBD2 as a possible D gene (6 bases). The germline CDR1 and CDR2 sequences are LGHDT and YNNKEL (reference sequence). The CDR3 sequence is 16 residues long. Between the trimmed V and J ends, which lost 3 bases and 5 bases, there was a span of 19 bases. The DNA of the CDR3 is TGTGCCAGCAGCCAGAGTGAGGCGGGGTTGTTGGAGACCCAGTACTTC. Translated, it gives CASSQSEAGLLETQYF.

The chain joins TRBV10-2 to TRBJ1-5; 7 nucleotides agree with TRBD1. CDR3 length equals 15 residues. With 0 bases clipped from V and 10 bases from J, the junction kept 9 bases outside the gene matches. Germline lookup yields CDR1 WSHSY and CDR2 SAAADI. Written as DNA, the CDR3 is TGCGCCAGCAGTGAGTCGGACAGGAGTCGGGGTCCCCAGCATTTT. Translation gives CASSESDRSRGPQHF.

J is TRBJ1-1 and V is TRBV25-1; unclear D gene. Germline V gene data show CDR1 as MGHDK and CDR2 as SYGVNS. The germline V and J ends were trimmed by 4 bases and 7 bases, with 7 bases remaining between them. This CDR3 region has 11 residues. DNA for the CDR3: TGTGCCAGCAGTGGAACTTATGAAGCTTTCTTT. This translates into CASSGTYEAFF.

Points on this clone: This may arise from a read error, as a much more abundant clone is one base away. The chain combines TRBV5-5 with TRBJ2-7; TRBD1 is a possible D gene (5 bases). CDR1 and CDR2 from the germline V gene are SGHKS and YYEKEE (reference sequence). This CDR3 has 12 amino acids. V shed 4 bases and J shed 2 bases, with 7 bases lying between them. The CDR3 sequence is CASSATAYEQYF. CDR3 in DNA: TGTGCCAGCAGCGCGACAGCCTACGAGCAGTACTTC.

This rearrangement joins TRBV4-3 to TRBJ1-2; 8 bases line up with TRBD1. Germline CDR1 reads LGHNA; CDR2 reads YSLEER. CDR3 length: 16 residues. Trimming removed 3 bases from V and 4 bases from J; junction bases left unmatched: 10. CDR3 DNA: TGCGCCAGCAGCCAGGAGATGGACAGGGCGCTCTATGGCTACACCTTC. Protein: CASSQEMDRALYGYTF.

A note on this clone: One end of the junction varies from germline; a read error may be responsible. This chain connects TRBV6-6 to TRBJ2-3, with D maybe TRBD1 (5 bases). The CDR3 is made up of 12 amino acids. The germline gives CDR1 MNHNY, CDR2 SVGAGI (reference sequence). In DNA, the CDR3 is TGTGCCAGCAACTACCTTCAGGCAGGGTTGGATTTT. Translating gives CASNYLQAGLDF.

The chain employs TRBV11-2 and TRBJ1-2, with a tentative D call TRBD1 (5 bases). Per germline, CDR1 SGHAT and CDR2 FQNNGV. The CDR3 covers 14 residues. V was clipped by 2 bases and J by 6 bases, with 13 bases between them. CDR3 sequence: CASSLSGVGHGYTF. The CDR3, as DNA: TGTGCCAGCAGCTTATCGGGGGTGGGCCATGGCTACACCTTC.

This chain uses TRBV19 with TRBJ2-4; 8 bases are shared with TRBD2. This CDR3 region has 19 residues. The germline V gene has CDR1 LNHDA and CDR2 SQIVND (reference sequence). The V segment lost 5 bases and the J segment 1 base; nucleotides outside the gene matches: 16. The chain's CDR3 is CASSSPGLEERGAKNIQYF. Here the CDR3 DNA reads TGTGCCAGTAGTTCGCCGGGACTAGAAGAAAGAGGGGCCAAAAACATTCAGTACTTC.

The chain's CDR3 is CASSPPKNTEAFF. As DNA, the CDR3 is TGTGCCAGCAGCCCCCCTAAGAACACTGAAGCTTTCTTT. The J gene is TRBJ1-1, the V gene TRBV7-2; no clear D gene. The germline CDR1 and CDR2 sequences are SGHTA and FQGNSA. Trimming removed 5 bases at V and 1 base at J, with 8 bases between. The CDR3 sequence is 13 residues long.

The gene calls are TRBV3-1 (or the pseudogene TRBV3-2) and TRBJ2-1, with TRBD1 matching over 9 bases. The trim removed 2 bases at V and 7 bases at J, leaving 9 bases unmatched. The CDR3 runs 16 residues. CDR1 and CDR2 from the germline V gene are LGHDT and YNNKEL (reference sequence). Here the CDR3 reads CASSQSTGGFVNEQFF. CDR3 nucleotide sequence: TGTGCCAGCAGCCAAAGTACAGGGGGCTTTGTGAATGAGCAGTTCTTC.

The CDR3 loop is CASSKPHSGTFSNTGELFF. CDR3 DNA: TGTGCCAGCAGCAAACCTCATAGCGGGACGTTCTCGAACACCGGGGAGCTGTTTTTT. V and J are TRBV5-4 and TRBJ2-2, with TRBD2 matching 8 bases. Germline V lookup: CDR1 SGHNT, CDR2 YYREEE (reference sequence). V gave up 4 bases and J gave up 0 bases; unmatched junction bases: 14. CDR3 length equals 19 residues.

The V call is TRBV6-5, the J call TRBJ2-7, with TRBD2 matching 9 bases. The CDR3 extends over 13 amino acids. Germline CDR1 and CDR2: MNHEY and SVGAGI. Unmatched junction bases numbered 3, after V lost 6 bases and J lost 3 bases. The CDR3 DNA is TGTGCCAGCAGGGCGGGAGGGATCTACGAGCAGTACTTC. It yields the protein CASRAGGIYEQYF.